This TCR beta chain came from a study of blood T cell repertoires in COVID-19. Study-level information: Specimens from acute and convalescent COVID-19 originated in the United States, Italy and Spain.

The CDR3 has 15 residues. The trim removed 6 bases at V and 4 bases at J, leaving 8 bases unmatched. Germline V gene sequence: CDR1 SGHAT, CDR2 FQNNGV. This clone has a single count. Per the original data handling: Amplification with reference gene primers provided the estimates of nucleated cell counts. Generated by immunoSEQ multiplex PCR, the TCRdb table keeps only in-frame clones and is missing some. V, J and clone size reflect that table, while D and trimming were determined from the DNA. The data show roughly 87,000 clones, with 70% to 85% seen just once and less than 4% held by the top ten. The source material was peripheral blood. The chain is built from TRBV11-2 and TRBJ1-4; 7 bases align to TRBD1. This receptor was obtained from a woman aged 80 or older with COVID-19, enrolled during active disease. CDR3 sequence: CASSRTGWINEKLFF. The CDR3 DNA reads as TGTGCCAGCAGTAGGACAGGCTGGATTAATGAAAAACTGTTTTTT.